The 4 T cell receptor beta chains presented below share a single source sample, sequenced in a study of shared clonotypes between healthy human individuals. Profiling relied on immunoSEQ multiplex PCR, and the TCRdb table lists in-frame clones only, not all of them. The sample has 2,100,000 or so clones; roughly 95% are singletons. Source material: naive CD4+ T cells sorted from blood. Subset indicated: CD45RA+ positively selected. The receptors come from a man aged 18 to 29 in good health.

The CDR3, as DNA: TGTGCCAGCAGTCAGAACACTGGAAACACCATATATTTT. This gives the protein CASSQNTGNTIYF. The rearrangement joins TRBV6-5 to TRBJ1-3; D unresolved. The V gene's germline CDR1 is MNHEY and CDR2 SVGAGI. The CDR3 is 13 amino acids. V was cut by 5 bases and J by 2 bases, with 7 bases left in between.

V and J are TRBV6-1 and TRBJ2-7, with 9 bases aligning to TRBD1. After removal of 5 bases from V and 6 bases from J, the junction contained 8 bases not matched to a gene. The CDR3 consists of 14 residues. Germline CDR1 and CDR2: MNHNS and SASEGT. CDR3 residues: CASSQGMDRGEQYF. In DNA form, the CDR3 reads TGTGCCAGCAGTCAAGGCATGGACAGGGGCGAGCAGTACTTC.

The rearrangement links TRBV2 to TRBJ1-5, with D uncertain. This CDR3 is 15 amino acids long. CDR1 SNHLY and CDR2 FYNNEI come from the germline V gene. Between the trimmed V and J ends, which lost 1 base and 6 bases, there was a span of 13 bases. CDR3 DNA: TGTGCCAGCAGTGAAGGGGGTCCGGGTGGTCAGCCCCAGCATTTT. It yields the protein CASSEGGPGGQPQHF.

This chain uses TRBV7-9 with TRBJ1-1; D is unresolved. Germline CDR1 SEHNR, CDR2 FQNEAQ (reference sequence). Trimming shortened V by 1 base and J by 4 bases, and 7 bases separated the two germline ends. CDR3 length equals 13 residues. In DNA, the CDR3 is TGTGCCAGCAGCTTAGTAAGGAGCACTGAAGCTTTCTTT. Protein: CASSLVRSTEAFF.